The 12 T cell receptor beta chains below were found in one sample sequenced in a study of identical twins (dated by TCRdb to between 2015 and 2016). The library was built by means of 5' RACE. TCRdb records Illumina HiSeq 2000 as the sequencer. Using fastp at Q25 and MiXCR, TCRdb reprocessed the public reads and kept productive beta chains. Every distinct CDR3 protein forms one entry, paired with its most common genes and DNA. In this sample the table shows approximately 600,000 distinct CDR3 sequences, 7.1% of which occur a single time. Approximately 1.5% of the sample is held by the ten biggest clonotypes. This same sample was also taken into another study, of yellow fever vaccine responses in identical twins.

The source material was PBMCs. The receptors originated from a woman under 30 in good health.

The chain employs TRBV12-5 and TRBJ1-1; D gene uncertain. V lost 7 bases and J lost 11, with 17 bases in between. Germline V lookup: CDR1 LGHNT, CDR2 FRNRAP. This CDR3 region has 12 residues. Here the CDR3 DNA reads TGTGCTAGTGCCACGATGGAAGGTCCTGCTTTCTTT. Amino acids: CASATMEGPAFF.

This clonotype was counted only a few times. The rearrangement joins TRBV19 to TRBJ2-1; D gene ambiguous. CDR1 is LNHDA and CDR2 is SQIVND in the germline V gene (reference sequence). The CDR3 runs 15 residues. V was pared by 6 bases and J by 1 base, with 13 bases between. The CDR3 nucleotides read TGTGCCAGTAGGTACGTGGGTCGGTCCTACAATGAGCAGTTCTTC. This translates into CASRYVGRSYNEQFF.

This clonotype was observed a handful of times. The CDR3 loop reads CASSFRDGYEQYV. CDR3 sequence (DNA): TGTGCCAGCTCCTTCCGGGACGGCTACGAGCAGTACGTC. The chain recombines TRBV18 with TRBJ2-7; D might be TRBD1 or TRBD2, each matching 5 bases. The CDR3 is 13 amino acids. Looked up from germline, CDR1 is KGHSH and CDR2 is LQKENI. The V and J ends lost 6 bases and 3 bases respectively, with 12 bases between them.

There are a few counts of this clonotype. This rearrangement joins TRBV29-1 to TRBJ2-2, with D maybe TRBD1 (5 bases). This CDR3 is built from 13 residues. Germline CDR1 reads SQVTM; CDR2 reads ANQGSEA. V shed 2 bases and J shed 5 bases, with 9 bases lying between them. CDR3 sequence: CSVEKGWTGELFF. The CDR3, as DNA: TGCAGCGTTGAAAAGGGGTGGACCGGGGAGCTGTTTTTT.

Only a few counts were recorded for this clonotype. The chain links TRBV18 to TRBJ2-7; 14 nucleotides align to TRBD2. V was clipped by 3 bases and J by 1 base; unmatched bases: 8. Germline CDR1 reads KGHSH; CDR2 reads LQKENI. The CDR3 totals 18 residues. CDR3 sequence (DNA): TGTGCCAGCTCACCTCGGGGACTAGCGGGAGTTTTTTCCTACGAGCAGTACTTC. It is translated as CASSPRGLAGVFSYEQYF.

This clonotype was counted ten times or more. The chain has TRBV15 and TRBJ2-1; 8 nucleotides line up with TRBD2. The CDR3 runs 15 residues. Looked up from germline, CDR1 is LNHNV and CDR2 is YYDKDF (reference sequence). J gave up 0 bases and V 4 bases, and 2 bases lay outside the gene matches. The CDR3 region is CATSITSGSYNEQFF. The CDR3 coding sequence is TGTGCCACCAGCATTACTAGCGGCTCCTACAATGAGCAGTTCTTC. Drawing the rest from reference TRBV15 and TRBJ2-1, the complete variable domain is DAMVIQNPRYQVTQFGKPVTLSCSQTLNHNVMYWYQQKSSQAPKLLFHYYDKDFNNEADTPDNFQSRRPNTSFCFLDIRSPGLGDTAMYLCATSITSGSYNEQFFGPGTRLTVL.

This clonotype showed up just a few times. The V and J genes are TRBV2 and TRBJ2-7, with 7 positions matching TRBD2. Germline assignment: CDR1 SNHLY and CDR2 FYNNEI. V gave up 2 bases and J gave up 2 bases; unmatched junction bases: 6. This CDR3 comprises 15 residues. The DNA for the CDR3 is TGTGCCAGCAGTGAACGGGGGGAACCACCCTACGAGCAGTACTTC. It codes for CASSERGEPPYEQYF.

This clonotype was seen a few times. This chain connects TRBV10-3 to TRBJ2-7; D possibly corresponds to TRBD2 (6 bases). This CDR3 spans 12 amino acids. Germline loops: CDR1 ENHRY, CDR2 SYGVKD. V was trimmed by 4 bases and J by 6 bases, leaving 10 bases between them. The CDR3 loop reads CAISATSVEQYV. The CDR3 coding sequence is TGTGCCATCAGTGCGACTAGTGTCGAGCAGTACGTC.

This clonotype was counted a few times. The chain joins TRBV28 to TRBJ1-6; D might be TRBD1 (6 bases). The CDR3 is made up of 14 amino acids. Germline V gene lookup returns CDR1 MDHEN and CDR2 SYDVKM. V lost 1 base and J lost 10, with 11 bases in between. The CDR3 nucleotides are TGTGCCAGCAGTTTATCGGTCAGGGGCTCACCCCTCCACTTT. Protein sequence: CASSLSVRGSPLHF.

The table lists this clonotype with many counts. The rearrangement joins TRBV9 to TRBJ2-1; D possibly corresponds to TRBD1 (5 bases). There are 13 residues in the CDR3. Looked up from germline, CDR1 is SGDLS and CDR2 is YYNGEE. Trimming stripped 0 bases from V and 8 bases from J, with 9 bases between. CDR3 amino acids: CASSVGQGDEQFF. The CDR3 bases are TGTGCCAGCAGCGTAGGTCAGGGCGATGAGCAGTTCTTC. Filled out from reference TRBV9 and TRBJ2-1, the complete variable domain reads DSGVTQTPKHLITATGQRVTLRCSPRSGDLSVYWYQQSLDQGLQFLIQYYNGEERAKGNILERFSAQQFPDLHSELNLSSLELGDSALYFCASSVGQGDEQFFGPGTRLTVL.

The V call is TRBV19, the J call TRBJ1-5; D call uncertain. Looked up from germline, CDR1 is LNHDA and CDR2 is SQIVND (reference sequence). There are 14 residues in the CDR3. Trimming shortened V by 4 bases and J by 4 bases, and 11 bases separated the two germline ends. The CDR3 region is CASSNRRENQPQHF. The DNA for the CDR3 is TGTGCCAGTAGTAACAGAAGGGAAAATCAGCCCCAGCATTTT.

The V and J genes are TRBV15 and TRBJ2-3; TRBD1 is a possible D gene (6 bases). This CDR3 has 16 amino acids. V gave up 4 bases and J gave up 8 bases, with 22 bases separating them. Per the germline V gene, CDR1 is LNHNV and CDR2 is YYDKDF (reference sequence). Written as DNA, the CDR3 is TGTGCCACCAGCATCCCGGACAGCCCAATGCGCGGTACGCAGTATTTT. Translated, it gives CATSIPDSPMRGTQYF.